The 13 T cell receptor beta chains in this list originate from one sample, sequenced in a study of T cells in Graves' hyperthyroidism and ophthalmopathy. Amplification targeted TCR beta CDR3 regions from RNA transcripts. TCR CDR3 regions were first amplified by RT-PCR with HTBI primers. TCRdb reanalysed the multiplex PCR reads using MiXCR and keeps one entry per CDR3 protein. The sample lists about 480,000 distinct CDR3 sequences; around a fifth were seen once. The specimen sequenced was blood. Receptors were obtained from an older woman with Graves' ophthalmopathy.

This chain connects TRBV30 to TRBJ2-1; D is ambiguous. From germline, CDR1 is GTSNPN and CDR2 SVGIG (reference sequence). V shed 0 bases and J shed 4 bases, with 13 bases lying between them. The CDR3 extends over 15 amino acids. The DNA for the CDR3 is TGTGCCTGGAGTGTTCCGGCAGGAGCTTACAATGAGCAGTTCTTC. It encodes CAWSVPAGAYNEQFF.

The chain recombines TRBV29-1 with TRBJ1-4; no firm D call. Germline V lookup: CDR1 SQVTM, CDR2 ANQGSEA. The CDR3 has 11 amino acids. With 3 bases removed from V and 8 bases from J, the gap between germline ends came to 7 bases. Here the CDR3 reads CSVDQSEKLFF. The CDR3 DNA sequence: TGCAGCGTTGATCAGTCCGAAAAACTGTTTTTT. The variable domain in full, with the rest retrieved from reference TRBV29-1 and TRBJ1-4, is SAVISQKPSRDICQRGTSLTIQCQVDSQVTMMFWYRQQPGQSLTLIATANQGSEATYESGFVIDKFPISRPNLTFSTLTVSNMSPEDSSIYLCSVDQSEKLFFGSGTQLSVL.

The chain recombines TRBV11-2 with TRBJ2-2; TRBD1 might be the D (6 bases). V shed 5 bases and J shed 0 bases, with 10 bases lying between them. This CDR3 spans 15 amino acids. CDR1 and CDR2 from the germline V gene are SGHAT and FQNNGV. For the CDR3, the DNA is TGTGCCAGCAGCCCCAGGGGCTCGAACACCGGGGAGCTGTTTTTT. The encoded protein is CASSPRGSNTGELFF.

The V and J genes are TRBV7-2 and TRBJ2-7; 7 nucleotides line up with TRBD1. This CDR3 has 14 amino acids. CDR1 and CDR2 (germline): SGHTA, FQGNSA. The V gene end was trimmed by 1 base and the J gene end by 7 bases; junction bases not matched to a gene: 7. CDR3 bases: TGTGCCAGCAGCTTAGGTTCGGGACAGTGGGAGCAGTACTTC. Protein: CASSLGSGQWEQYF.

This chain connects TRBV9 to TRBJ1-3, with D uncertain. The CDR3 sequence is 15 residues long. The V end was cut by 2 bases, the J end by 1 base, with 10 bases between. Germline-derived CDR1 and CDR2 are SGDLS and YYNGEE. The CDR3 bases are TGTGCCAGCAGCGTGGCTGGGTGGTCTGGAAACACCATATATTTT. This sequence encodes CASSVAGWSGNTIYF. The full variable domain, in which reference TRBV9 and TRBJ1-3 provide the parts outside the CDR3, is DSGVTQTPKHLITATGQRVTLRCSPRSGDLSVYWYQQSLDQGLQFLIQYYNGEERAKGNILERFSAQQFPDLHSELNLSSLELGDSALYFCASSVAGWSGNTIYFGEGSWLTVV.

This CDR3 reads CASSATGDLGRETQYF. In DNA form, the CDR3 reads TGTGCCAGCAGCGCGACCGGGGACCTGGGGCGGGAGACCCAGTACTTC. The V and J genes are TRBV9 and TRBJ2-5; D is tentatively TRBD1 or TRBD2 (5 bases each). V lost 3 bases, J lost 5 bases, and 20 bases lay in between. The CDR3 consists of 16 residues. Germline lookup yields CDR1 SGDLS and CDR2 YYNGEE.

This clonotype was detected only a few times. The rearrangement links TRBV5-1 to TRBJ2-1, with 7 bases lining up with TRBD2. J was trimmed by 2 bases and V by 2 bases; bases with no gene match: 4. Germline CDR1 and CDR2: SGHRS and YFSETQ. There are 15 residues in the CDR3. This chain's CDR3 is CASSLAGYPYNEQFF. The CDR3 nucleotides read TGCGCCAGCAGCTTAGCGGGATATCCCTACAATGAGCAGTTCTTC.

There are many counts of this clonotype. The chain uses TRBV12-3 or TRBV12-4 and TRBJ2-3; TRBD2 matches 7 bases. The V segment lost 3 bases and the J segment 1 base; nucleotides outside the gene matches: 7. The CDR3 is made up of 16 amino acids. This CDR3 reads CASSFAGEVGTDTQYF. The CDR3, as DNA: TGTGCCAGCAGTTTCGCGGGGGAGGTCGGCACAGATACGCAGTATTTT.

V and J are TRBV6-1 and TRBJ1-3; TRBD1 aligns across 8 bases. The CDR3 length is 16 residues. Germline trimming cut 6 bases from V and 1 base from J; bases unmatched to any gene: 8. Germline CDR1 reads MNHNS; CDR2 reads SASEGT. The CDR3 is CASRSRTGGSGNTIYF. The CDR3 bases are TGTGCCAGCAGATCCCGTACAGGGGGATCTGGAAACACCATATATTTT.

The rearrangement links TRBV29-1 to TRBJ1-2; 7 positions match TRBD1. This CDR3 is 12 amino acids long. After removal of 3 bases from V and 4 bases from J, the junction contained 2 bases not matched to a gene. Germline V lookup: CDR1 SQVTM, CDR2 ANQGSEA. DNA for the CDR3: TGCAGCGTTGAGAGGGGGCCCTATGGCTACACCTTC. Amino acid sequence: CSVERGPYGYTF.

This clonotype was observed at least ten times. The chain combines TRBV11-2 with TRBJ2-7; D gene unclear. The germline V and J ends were trimmed by 0 bases and 5 bases, with 14 bases remaining between them. This CDR3 region has 15 residues. Germline V CDR1 and CDR2: SGHAT, FQNNGV. CDR3 coding DNA: TGTGCCAGCAGCTTAGACAGAACCCTTCTCGACGAGCAGTACTTC. As protein: CASSLDRTLLDEQYF.

The chain employs TRBV7-8 and TRBJ1-2; TRBD1 is a possible D gene (6 bases). This CDR3 contains 14 residues. V was trimmed by 7 bases and J by 8 bases, leaving 20 bases between them. Germline V gives CDR1 SGHVS, CDR2 FQNEAQ. In nucleotides, the CDR3 is TGTGCCAGCACCCCGACAGGCCGGGGCGAAGGCTACACCTTC. Translated, it gives CASTPTGRGEGYTF. Full variable domain (remainder filled in from reference TRBV7-8 and TRBJ1-2): GAGVSQSPRYKVAKRGQDVALRCDPISGHVSLFWYQQALGQGPEFLTYFQNEAQLDKSGLPSDRFFAERPEGSVSTLKIQRTQQEDSAVYLCASTPTGRGEGYTFGSGTRLTVV.

In its sample, this clonotype was seen many times. This chain links TRBV28 with TRBJ1-2; tentative D call: TRBD1 (6 bases). CDR3 length: 16 residues. Germline-derived CDR1 and CDR2 are MDHEN and SYDVKM. The V gene lost 5 bases and the J gene lost 6 bases, with 22 bases spanning the gap. CDR3 in DNA: TGTGCCAGCAGTCTTTTAGGGTTAAGGACAGCGGATGGCTACACCTTC. Encoded protein: CASSLLGLRTADGYTF.